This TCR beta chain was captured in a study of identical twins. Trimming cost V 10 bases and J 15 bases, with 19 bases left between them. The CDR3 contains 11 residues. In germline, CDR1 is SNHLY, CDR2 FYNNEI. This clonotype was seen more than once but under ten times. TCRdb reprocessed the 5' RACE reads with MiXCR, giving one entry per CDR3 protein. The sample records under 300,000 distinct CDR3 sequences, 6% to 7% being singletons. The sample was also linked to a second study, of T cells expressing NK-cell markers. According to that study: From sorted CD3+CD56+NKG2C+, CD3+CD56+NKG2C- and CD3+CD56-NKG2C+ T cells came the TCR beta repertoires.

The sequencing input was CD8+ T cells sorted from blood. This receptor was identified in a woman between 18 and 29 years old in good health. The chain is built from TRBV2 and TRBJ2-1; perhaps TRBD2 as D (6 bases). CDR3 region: CATDPRDGGFF. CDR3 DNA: TGTGCCACCGACCCCCGGGACGGGGGGTTCTTC.